These 23 T cell receptor beta chains share one sample of origin, sequenced in a study of T cells in localized non-small cell lung cancer. Only in-frame clones appear in the TCRdb table, and some are missing; sequencing was by immunoSEQ multiplex PCR. The profile covers 75,000 to 95,000 clones, with roughly 87% appearing a single time and around 16% taken by the ten largest. The sequences come from peripheral blood, collected before any cancer treatment. The source is a man aged 35 to 69 with stage I squamous cell lung carcinoma.

This chain links TRBV4-1 with TRBJ2-2; D unclear. The CDR3 runs 12 residues. Germline assignment: CDR1 MGHRA and CDR2 YSYEKL. Trimming cost V 5 bases and J 6 bases, with 7 bases left between them. For the CDR3, the DNA is TGCGCCAGCAGCTCGAGTCCCGGGGAGCTGTTTTTT. It yields the protein CASSSSPGELFF.

This chain links TRBV11-2 with TRBJ1-2; D perhaps matches TRBD1 (5 bases). V dropped 1 base and J dropped 5 bases, with 17 bases sitting between them. Germline V gene lookup returns CDR1 SGHAT and CDR2 FQNNGV. The CDR3 spans 16 residues. The DNA for the CDR3 is TGTGCCAGCAGCTTAGTGGGACCCAAAACCTCATATGGCTACACCTTC. It is translated as CASSLVGPKTSYGYTF. The complete variable domain, with remaining parts taken from reference TRBV11-2 and TRBJ1-2, reads EAGVAQSPRYKIIEKRQSVAFWCNPISGHATLYWYQQILGQGPKLLIQFQNNGVVDDSQLPKDRFSAERLKGVDSTLKIQPAKLEDSAVYLCASSLVGPKTSYGYTFGSGTRLTVV.

The chain combines TRBV18 with TRBJ2-7, with 13 bases aligning to TRBD2. This CDR3 spans 15 amino acids. Per the germline V gene, CDR1 is KGHSH and CDR2 is LQKENI. The V and J ends lost 5 bases and 6 bases, in that order; junction bases with no gene match: 7. For the CDR3, the DNA is TGTGCCAGCTCATCGACTAGCGGGGGGATTGGCGAGCAGTACTTC. It specifies CASSSTSGGIGEQYF.

V is TRBV9 and J is TRBJ1-1; D not resolved. CDR3 size: 13 residues. Trimming removed 7 bases from V and 4 bases from J, with 14 bases in between. CDR1 is SGDLS and CDR2 is YYNGEE in the germline V gene. The CDR3 reads CASGGLGITEAFF. CDR3 coding DNA: TGTGCCAGCGGTGGTTTGGGGATCACTGAAGCTTTCTTT.

The count of this clone is one. This chain connects TRBV11-2 to TRBJ1-2; no clear D gene. Trimming removed 0 bases from V and 6 bases from J, with 14 bases in between. CDR3 length: 15 residues. The V gene's germline CDR1 is SGHAT and CDR2 FQNNGV. In DNA form, the CDR3 reads TGTGCCAGCAGCTTAGAATTTGGCTACATCGATGGCTACACCTTC. It specifies CASSLEFGYIDGYTF.

This clone was recorded once. V and J are TRBV19 and TRBJ1-1, with 7 positions matching TRBD1. With V trimmed by 4 bases and J by 7 bases, 9 bases remained unmatched. This CDR3 is 14 amino acids long. CDR1 LNHDA and CDR2 SQIVND come from the germline V gene (reference sequence). The DNA of the CDR3 is TGTGCCAGTAGTACGCAGGGGGATTTCGTTGAAGCTTTCTTT. Translating gives CASSTQGDFVEAFF.

The rearrangement uses TRBV6-5 and TRBJ2-5; possibly TRBD1 or TRBD2 for D (6 bases each). The germline V gene has CDR1 MNHEY and CDR2 SVGAGI. CDR3 length: 13 residues. V was trimmed by 2 bases and J by 5 bases, leaving 9 bases between them. DNA for the CDR3: TGTGCCAGCAGTTACGGGGGGCACGAGACCCAGTACTTC. Translating gives CASSYGGHETQYF.

In its sample, this clone was seen once. The chain recombines TRBV30 with TRBJ1-2, with TRBD1 as a possible D gene (5 bases). V was trimmed by 1 base and J by 8 bases, leaving 14 bases between them. Germline V CDR1 and CDR2: GTSNPN, SVGIG (reference sequence). This CDR3 comprises 13 residues. CDR3 nucleotide sequence: TGTGCCTGGAGTGCCCAGGGAATGGGCGGCTACACCTTC. Protein sequence: CAWSAQGMGGYTF.

This chain connects TRBV18 to TRBJ1-1, with 7 bases identical to TRBD1. This CDR3 spans 14 amino acids. The trim removed 3 bases at V and 8 bases at J, leaving 9 bases unmatched. Germline CDR1 reads KGHSH; CDR2 reads LQKENI. CDR3 sequence reads: CASSPLNRGFEAFF. CDR3 coding DNA: TGTGCCAGCTCACCGCTGAACAGGGGATTCGAAGCTTTCTTT.

This chain connects TRBV2 to TRBJ2-6; no definite D call. The ends were cut back, 8 bases at V and 0 bases at J, with 20 bases in the middle. Germline CDR1 and CDR2: SNHLY and FYNNEI. This CDR3 comprises 18 residues. DNA of the CDR3: TGTGCCAGCTCGAAGGGTACGTCACTCTTCTCTGGGGCCAACGTCCTGACTTTC. Its protein product is CASSKGTSLFSGANVLTF. Variable domain in full (rest from reference TRBV2 and TRBJ2-6): EPEVTQTPSHQVTQMGQEVILRCVPISNHLYFYWYRQILGQKVEFLVSFYNNEISEKSEIFDDQFSVERPDGSNFTLKIRSTKLEDSAMYFCASSKGTSLFSGANVLTFGAGSRLTVL.

The chain links TRBV7-8 to TRBJ2-2, with D unresolved. Trimming left V 5 bases short and J 1 base short, with 14 bases between. Germline-derived CDR1 and CDR2 are SGHVS and FQNEAQ. The CDR3 totals 16 residues. The CDR3 here is CASSPREIGNTGELFF. CDR3 coding DNA: TGTGCCAGCAGCCCCCGCGAGATTGGGAACACCGGGGAGCTGTTTTTT.

The chain uses TRBV2 and TRBJ2-7; 11 positions match TRBD2. The CDR3 extends over 15 amino acids. V lost 5 bases to trimming and J lost 4 bases; unmatched junction nucleotides: 7. Germline V gene sequence: CDR1 SNHLY, CDR2 FYNNEI. The DNA of the CDR3 is TGTGCCAGCAGTTCCCAGGCTAGCGGGAGGTACGAGCAGTACTTC. It translates to CASSSQASGRYEQYF.

The CDR3 here is CASSSNQDIQYF. The CDR3 DNA sequence: TGTGCCAGCAGTTCGAACCAGGACATTCAGTACTTC. V and J are TRBV28 and TRBJ2-4; D unresolved. This CDR3 spans 12 amino acids. CDR1 is MDHEN, CDR2 SYDVKM, per germline. V was trimmed by 4 bases and J by 8 bases, leaving 9 bases between them.

This clone is a singleton in its sample. The V and J genes are TRBV19 and TRBJ2-7; unclear D gene. Germline CDR1 and CDR2: LNHDA and SQIVND (reference sequence). The CDR3 is 15 residues long. The V and J ends lost 3 bases and 2 bases respectively, with 14 bases between them. The CDR3 DNA is TGTGCCAGTAGTATCAGGCTGATTAAAACCTACGAGCAGTACTTC. Its protein product is CASSIRLIKTYEQYF.

V is TRBV19 and J is TRBJ1-4, with D possibly being TRBD1 (6 bases). The V gene's germline CDR1 is LNHDA and CDR2 SQIVND (reference sequence). V lost 5 bases and J lost 8, with 18 bases in between. The CDR3 extends over 15 amino acids. Here the CDR3 DNA reads TGTGCCAGTAGTTCTGGGACAACGGGTCGGGAAAAACTGTTTTTT. This sequence encodes CASSSGTTGREKLFF.

The V call is TRBV4-1, the J call TRBJ2-7, with 10 bases fitting TRBD2. This CDR3 comprises 15 residues. In germline, CDR1 is MGHRA, CDR2 YSYEKL. The V gene end was trimmed by 1 base and the J gene end by 9 bases; junction bases not matched to a gene: 9. The DNA for the CDR3 is TGCGCCAGCAGCCAAGGGCTAGCGGGGGCCAACGGGCAGTACTTC. It encodes CASSQGLAGANGQYF.

V gene TRBV7-4 combines with J gene TRBJ2-3; 10 nucleotides line up with TRBD1. J was trimmed by 6 bases and V by 6 bases; bases with no gene match: 12. Germline values: CDR1 SGHVT, CDR2 SQSDAQ. The CDR3 runs to 16 residues. CDR3 protein: CASRHDPGQGSDTQYF. The DNA of the CDR3 is TGTGCCAGCAGGCACGATCCGGGACAGGGGAGCGATACGCAGTATTTT.

This clone came up a few times. The CDR3 protein is CASSYSGGAWAFF. The CDR3 DNA reads TGTGCCAGCAGTTACTCGGGAGGGGCCTGGGCTTTCTTT. V usage is TRBV6-5 and J usage is TRBJ1-1; weak D call: TRBD1 (5 bases). The germline V gene has CDR1 MNHEY and CDR2 SVGAGI. The CDR3 totals 13 residues. V was shortened by 0 bases and J by 11 bases, with 13 bases between the two germline ends.

The rearrangement links TRBV9 to TRBJ2-1, with D unresolved. V was cut by 4 bases and J by 0 bases, with 8 bases left in between. Germline CDR1 is SGDLS and CDR2 is YYNGEE. The CDR3 spans 14 residues. The CDR3 bases are TGTGCCAGCAGCCACCTTAGCTCCTACAATGAGCAGTTCTTC. As protein: CASSHLSSYNEQFF. The whole variable domain, filled in from reference TRBV9 and TRBJ2-1, reads DSGVTQTPKHLITATGQRVTLRCSPRSGDLSVYWYQQSLDQGLQFLIQYYNGEERAKGNILERFSAQQFPDLHSELNLSSLELGDSALYFCASSHLSSYNEQFFGPGTRLTVL.

This chain connects TRBV7-9 to TRBJ2-1; 10 bases are shared with TRBD2. The germline CDR1 and CDR2 sequences are SEHNR and FQNEAQ (reference sequence). This CDR3 has 17 amino acids. V lost 3 bases and J lost 0; bases outside the gene matches: 5. For the CDR3, the DNA is TGTGCCAGCAGCTTCCCTACTAGCGGGACCTCCTACAATGAGCAGTTCTTC. Amino acid sequence: CASSFPTSGTSYNEQFF. Full variable domain (remainder filled in from reference TRBV7-9 and TRBJ2-1): DTGVSQNPRHKITKRGQNVTFRCDPISEHNRLYWYRQTLGQGPEFLTYFQNEAQLEKSRLLSDRFSAERPKGSFSTLEIQRTEQGDSAMYLCASSFPTSGTSYNEQFFGPGTRLTVL.

This clone was seen a handful of times. V gene TRBV10-3 combines with J gene TRBJ1-5, with D perhaps matching TRBD1 (5 bases). The CDR3 covers 15 residues. Germline V gives CDR1 ENHRY, CDR2 SYGVKD. With 3 bases removed from V and 1 base from J, the gap between germline ends came to 10 bases. CDR3 DNA: TGTGCCATCAGTGACCGGGACGGGAGCAATCAGCCCCAGCATTTT. Translated, it gives CAISDRDGSNQPQHF.

This clone was counted a single time. This chain links TRBV18 with TRBJ1-1; D is undetermined. The germline V gene has CDR1 KGHSH and CDR2 LQKENI. CDR3 length: 12 amino acids. V was pared by 1 base and J by 7 bases, with 7 bases between. CDR3 coding DNA: TGTGCCAGCTCACCACAGACTGGTGAAGCTTTCTTT. Encoded protein: CASSPQTGEAFF. The complete variable domain, with remaining parts taken from reference TRBV18 and TRBJ1-1, reads NAGVMQNPRHLVRRRGQEARLRCSPMKGHSHVYWYRQLPEEGLKFMVYLQKENIIDESGMPKERFSAEFPKEGPSILRIQQVVRGDSAAYFCASSPQTGEAFFGQGTRLTVV.

The chain uses TRBV5-5 and TRBJ1-6; possibly TRBD1 for D (5 bases). Germline V CDR1 and CDR2: SGHKS, YYEKEE (reference sequence). The V end was cut by 4 bases, the J end by 0 bases, with 8 bases between. The CDR3 spans 15 residues. The CDR3 bases are TGTGCCAGCAGCCGACAGAGCTCCTATAATTCACCCCTCCACTTT. Translated: CASSRQSSYNSPLHF.